The clone carrying this TCR beta chain has more than one count but fewer than ten. Antigen specificity is unknown. The data belong to a study of T cell responses to AZD1222 COVID-19 vaccine. Trimming shortened V by 2 bases and J by 3 bases, and 14 bases separated the two germline ends. CDR3 length: 15 amino acids. CDR1 and CDR2 from the germline V gene are MNHEY and SVGAGI. The table came from immunoSEQ multiplex PCR; TCRdb's copy has only in-frame clones and leaves some out. The sample holds around 100,000 clones, over 75% seen once. Study-level findings and limits: Clonal diversity was possibly underestimated, and white British individuals and females predominated among donors. Recipients of AZD1222 seropositive at baseline numbered only 6 or 7.

The source was peripheral blood, collected on day 0 of AZD1222 vaccination. The V and J genes are TRBV6-5 and TRBJ2-7, with TRBD2 as a possible D gene (7 bases). The sequence came from an adult in good health. The CDR3 spells CASSYGGGGGYEQYF. For the CDR3, the DNA is TGTGCCAGCAGTTACGGGGGGGGCGGTGGCTACGAGCAGTACTTC.